This entry describes one T cell receptor beta chain. Its antigen remains unknown. The data originate from a study of cytomegalovirus exposure and HLA in healthy donors. The V gene lost 8 bases and the J gene lost 1 base, with 7 bases spanning the gap. Germline V gives CDR1 SGHAT, CDR2 FQNNGV. CDR3 length: 12 amino acids. The PCR used 60 Vbeta and 13 Jbeta primers. Sequencing was performed with immunoSEQ multiplex PCR; in TCRdb, only in-frame clones are kept and a portion is missing. The data show fewer than 200,000 clones, with about four fifths seen just once and 1.5% held by the top ten. General study results and limits: Sequencing probably produced one cluster of sequence variants that were highly shared. When a later analysis was performed, an Asian-associated ancestry cluster reportedly had fewer N-insertions than the roughly 700-donor mean.

Material: PBMCs. J is TRBJ2-3 and V is TRBV11-2, with no clear D. The sequence was collected from a male donor in good health and CMV-seronegative. The chain's CDR3 is CASLSGTDTQYF. As DNA, the CDR3 is TGTGCCAGCTTATCGGGCACAGATACGCAGTATTTT.